These 7 T cell receptor beta chains share one sample of origin, sequenced in a study of regulatory T cells in long-lasting Graves disease. Time point of the sample: persistent/refractory GD, antithyroid drugs over 5 years with positive TRAb. From RNA extracted from PBMCs, the TCR library was made. TCR beta libraries were built with iRepertoire HTBI primers and Arm-PCR of CDR3 regions. MiXCR, applied by TCRdb to the multiplex PCR reads, yields one record per CDR3 protein. The sample lists about 470,000 distinct CDR3 sequences, under 25% occurring once. The input for sequencing was peripheral blood mononuclear cells (PBMCs), taken when the disease was refractory, from a patient treated with antithyroid drugs. Receptors were obtained from a female donor with Graves disease.

Ten or more counts support this clonotype. The chain recombines TRBV11-2 with TRBJ2-2; D is unclear. Germline V CDR1 and CDR2: SGHAT, FQNNGV. The CDR3 is made up of 14 amino acids. Trimming cost V 0 bases and J 7 bases, with 9 bases left between them. The CDR3 region has the DNA TGTGCCAGCAGCTTAGATTGGAACCTCGGGGAGCTGTTTTTT. Protein sequence: CASSLDWNLGELFF. The complete variable domain, with remaining parts taken from reference TRBV11-2 and TRBJ2-2, reads EAGVAQSPRYKIIEKRQSVAFWCNPISGHATLYWYQQILGQGPKLLIQFQNNGVVDDSQLPKDRFSAERLKGVDSTLKIQPAKLEDSAVYLCASSLDWNLGELFFGEGSRLTVL.

This clonotype was counted ten times or more. The chain joins TRBV28 to TRBJ2-7; 8 positions agree with TRBD1. Germline values: CDR1 MDHEN, CDR2 SYDVKM. V lost 7 bases, J lost 4 bases, and 6 bases stayed unmatched. The CDR3 runs to 13 residues. CDR3 sequence reads: CASTAGGRYEQYF. CDR3 DNA sequence: TGTGCCAGCACCGCAGGGGGCCGGTACGAGCAGTACTTC.

This clonotype was recorded many times. The chain recombines TRBV7-3 with TRBJ1-1; D remains ambiguous. V lost 1 base, J lost 1 base, and 4 bases lay in between. CDR3 size: 13 residues. The germline V gene encodes CDR1 SGHTA and CDR2 FQGTGA. The CDR3 loop reads CASSLIENTEAFF. Here the CDR3 DNA reads TGTGCCAGCAGCTTAATCGAGAACACTGAAGCTTTCTTT.

This rearrangement joins TRBV11-2 to TRBJ1-1, with D uncertain. The V gene lost 2 bases and the J gene lost 5 bases, with 15 bases spanning the gap. In germline, CDR1 is SGHAT, CDR2 FQNNGV. The CDR3 runs 15 residues. This chain's CDR3 is CASSLRTRGVTEAFF. As DNA, the CDR3 is TGTGCCAGCAGCTTAAGGACTCGGGGAGTTACTGAAGCTTTCTTT.

The sample holds many counts of this clonotype. The chain recombines TRBV29-1 with TRBJ1-5; D remains unclear. In germline, CDR1 is SQVTM, CDR2 ANQGSEA. The V end was cut by 4 bases, the J end by 4 bases, with 11 bases between. The CDR3 has 13 amino acids. The CDR3 reads CSVGGPGNQPQHF. In DNA, the CDR3 is TGCAGCGTTGGCGGTCCCGGAAATCAGCCCCAGCATTTT. Looking up the rest from reference TRBV29-1 and TRBJ1-5 gives the full variable domain: SAVISQKPSRDICQRGTSLTIQCQVDSQVTMMFWYRQQPGQSLTLIATANQGSEATYESGFVIDKFPISRPNLTFSTLTVSNMSPEDSSIYLCSVGGPGNQPQHFGDGTRLSIL.

At least ten counts were recorded for this clonotype. The chain joins TRBV4-1 to TRBJ1-2; D not certain. Germline-derived CDR1 and CDR2 are MGHRA and YSYEKL. The CDR3 length is 13 residues. V was clipped by 0 bases and J by 2 bases, with 4 bases between them. The CDR3: CASSQDANYGYTF. CDR3 sequence (DNA): TGCGCCAGCAGCCAAGATGCAAACTATGGCTACACCTTC.

This clonotype was observed a handful of times. The chain links TRBV28 to TRBJ2-7; TRBD2 matches 15 bases. The CDR3 length is 18 residues. The germline CDR1 and CDR2 sequences are MDHEN and SYDVKM. V was clipped by 0 bases and J by 0 bases; unmatched bases: 3. The DNA of the CDR3 is TGTGCCAGCAGTTTATGGAGGACTAGCGGGAGGGCCTCCTACGAGCAGTACTTC. Amino acids: CASSLWRTSGRASYEQYF.